The 30 T cell receptor beta chains in this list originate from one sample, sequenced in a study of post-analysis software for immune sequencing data. Unique molecular identifiers had been added to the TCR beta cDNA libraries. TCRdb analysed the PCR reads with MiXCR anew, one entry per CDR3 protein. The sample lists roughly 160,000 distinct CDR3 sequences; around 34% were seen once. The sequences come from blood, collected after autologous hematopoietic stem cell transplantation. The receptors derive from a girl between 5 and 17 years old with multiple sclerosis.

A word on this clonotype: Lacking the conserved final phenylalanine or tryptophan, this CDR3 likely reflects a read error. The gene calls are TRBV28 and TRBJ1-1; D ambiguous. This CDR3 is 13 amino acids long. Germline V gives CDR1 MDHEN, CDR2 SYDVKM. V was pared by 2 bases and J by 5 bases, with 9 bases between. The DNA for the CDR3 is TGTGCCAGCAGTTTACGGGTACGGACTGAAGCTTTCTGT. This encodes CASSLRVRTEAFC.

CDR3 nucleotide sequence: TGTGCCAGCAGTTTCGATGCAGATACGCAGTATTTT. Translating gives CASSFDADTQYF. The V and J genes are TRBV12-3 or TRBV12-4 and TRBJ2-3; no firm D call. The CDR3 runs to 12 residues. V was clipped by 3 bases and J by 4 bases, with 5 bases between them.

In this sample, this clonotype turned up a few times. CDR3 sequence: CASSRDTSPWLFF. The CDR3 DNA reads as TGTGCCAGCAGTAGGGACACTTCACCTTGGCTGTTTTTT. The genes are TRBV6-5 and TRBJ2-2, with TRBD1 as a possible D gene (6 bases). Germline CDR1 is MNHEY and CDR2 is SVGAGI. The V gene lost 5 bases and the J gene lost 13 bases, with 17 bases spanning the gap. The CDR3 runs to 13 residues.

The chain uses TRBV25-1 and TRBJ2-1; 7 nucleotides agree with TRBD2. The CDR3 length is 18 residues. Germline values: CDR1 MGHDK, CDR2 SYGVNS. V lost 1 base and J lost 0; bases outside the gene matches: 9. CDR3 in DNA: TGTGCCAGCAGTGAATCTAGCGGCTCCCCACGCTCCTACAATGAGCAGTTCTTC. It yields the protein CASSESSGSPRSYNEQFF.

The rearrangement uses TRBV7-9 and TRBJ2-1; tentative D call: TRBD1 (6 bases). V was trimmed by 4 bases and J by 3 bases, leaving 13 bases between them. From germline, CDR1 is SEHNR and CDR2 FQNEAQ (reference sequence). The CDR3 sequence is 15 residues long. CDR3 region: CASSYTGSVYNEQFF. The CDR3 DNA reads TGTGCCAGCAGCTACACAGGGTCGGTCTACAATGAGCAGTTCTTC.

The rearrangement uses TRBV20-1 and TRBJ2-3; 8 nucleotides agree with TRBD2. This CDR3 has 14 residues. CDR1 is DFQATT, CDR2 SNEGSKA, per germline (reference sequence). Losses at the gene ends were 3 bases for V and 1 base for J; bases not matched to a gene: 3. CDR3 DNA: TGCAGTGCTAGGGAGCGGGGGCGCACAGATACGCAGTATTTT. Its translation: CSARERGRTDTQYF.

V and J are TRBV7-8 and TRBJ1-1; perhaps TRBD1 as D (5 bases). The V gene's germline CDR1 is SGHVS and CDR2 FQNEAQ. This CDR3 spans 14 amino acids. V lost 6 bases to trimming and J lost 0 bases, with 11 bases between them. CDR3 sequence: CASSPEGMNTEAFF. Here the CDR3 DNA reads TGTGCCAGCAGTCCCGAGGGGATGAACACTGAAGCTTTCTTT.

This chain connects TRBV5-8 to TRBJ2-1; D might be TRBD1 (5 bases). CDR1 is SGHTS and CDR2 is YDEGEE in the germline V gene. The CDR3 consists of 15 residues. V was shortened by 6 bases and J by 4 bases, with 17 bases between the two germline ends. The CDR3 here is CASIPLGQLYNEQFF. The CDR3 bases are TGTGCCAGCATCCCCCTCGGACAACTTTACAATGAGCAGTTCTTC.

This clonotype was counted a few times. This chain connects TRBV20-1 to TRBJ2-1; weak D call: TRBD1 (6 bases). Germline CDR1 DFQATT, CDR2 SNEGSKA (reference sequence). CDR3 length: 13 amino acids. V was shortened by 3 bases and J by 5 bases, with 11 bases between the two germline ends. CDR3 DNA: TGCAGTGCTAGCCGACAGGCGAACAATGAGCAGTTCTTC. It encodes CSASRQANNEQFF.

In this sample, this clonotype turned up a few times. The V and J genes are TRBV7-3 and TRBJ2-3; D unclear. CDR1 and CDR2 from the germline V gene are SGHTA and FQGTGA. V shed 0 bases and J shed 2 bases, with 9 bases lying between them. This CDR3 is built from 15 residues. DNA of the CDR3: TGTGCCAGCAGCTTAACCCAGAGGATCACAGATACGCAGTATTTT. This sequence encodes CASSLTQRITDTQYF. The complete variable domain, with remaining parts taken from reference TRBV7-3 and TRBJ2-3, reads GAGVSQTPSNKVTEKGKYVELRCDPISGHTALYWYRQSLGQGPEFLIYFQGTGAADDSGLPNDRFFAVRPEGSVSTLKIQRTERGDSAVYLCASSLTQRITDTQYFGPGTRLTVL.

This clonotype was seen many times. V is TRBV7-3 and J is TRBJ2-1; perhaps TRBD2 as D (5 bases). This CDR3 spans 13 amino acids. The germline V gene has CDR1 SGHTA and CDR2 FQGTGA. The V end lost 5 bases, the J end lost 5 bases, and 10 bases lay between the germline ends. This chain's CDR3 is CASSKRGNNEQFF. DNA of the CDR3: TGTGCCAGCAGCAAACGGGGAAACAATGAGCAGTTCTTC.

This clonotype was recorded a few times. The chain uses TRBV28 and TRBJ1-5, with no clear D. Germline values: CDR1 MDHEN, CDR2 SYDVKM. The CDR3 contains 15 residues. V was cut by 2 bases and J by 3 bases, with 11 bases left in between. The CDR3 spells CASSLSAGHNQPQHF. The CDR3 DNA sequence: TGTGCCAGCAGTTTAAGCGCCGGTCACAATCAGCCCCAGCATTTT.

This clonotype turned up a few times. CDR3 in DNA: TGTGCCAGCAGCTTCCGGACAGCCCACGAGCAGTACTTC. This sequence encodes CASSFRTAHEQYF. The chain joins TRBV11-3 to TRBJ2-7, with D maybe TRBD1 (6 bases). CDR1 SGHNT and CDR2 YENEEA come from the germline V gene. The CDR3 has 13 amino acids. Trimming removed 3 bases from V and 5 bases from J, with 11 bases in between.

The J gene is TRBJ1-2, the V gene TRBV5-1; 10 bases are a match to TRBD1. Germline CDR1 SGHRS, CDR2 YFSETQ. V lost 4 bases, J lost 4 bases, and 4 bases stayed unmatched. The CDR3 is made up of 14 amino acids. The CDR3 region has the DNA TGCGCCAGCAGCAACGGACAGGGGGGCTATGGCTACACCTTC. It codes for CASSNGQGGYGYTF.

CDR3 sequence (DNA): TGTGCCAGTAGAGGAGACCCGAACACCGGGGAGCTGTTTTTT. Translated, it gives CASRGDPNTGELFF. The chain recombines TRBV19 with TRBJ2-2; D is unclear. This CDR3 region has 14 residues. The V end lost 6 bases, the J end lost 0 bases, and 8 bases lay between the germline ends. CDR1 and CDR2 (germline): LNHDA, SQIVND (reference sequence).

On this clonotype itself: An end of the junction does not agree with germline; a read error may underlie this. The chain links TRBV9 to TRBJ2-3, with D perhaps matching TRBD2 (5 bases). Per germline, CDR1 SGDLS and CDR2 YYNGEE. The CDR3 contains 16 residues. CDR3 protein: CASSLRPRSSTDTRYF. The CDR3 DNA reads as TGTGCCAGCAGCTTGAGGCCCCGGTCTAGCACAGATACGCGGTATTTT. Complete variable domain (other parts from reference TRBV9 and TRBJ2-3): DSGVTQTPKHLITATGQRVTLRCSPRSGDLSVYWYQQSLDQGLQFLIQYYNGEERAKGNILERFSAQQFPDLHSELNLSSLELGDSALYFCASSLRPRSSTDTRYFGPGTRLTVL.

This clonotype was counted a few times. This chain links TRBV7-3 with TRBJ2-3; maybe TRBD2 (5 bases). Germline V gene data show CDR1 as SGHTA and CDR2 as FQGTGA. The ends were cut back, 1 base at V and 5 bases at J, with 13 bases in the middle. The length of the CDR3 is 15 residues. The CDR3 is CASSLNGGWGDTQYF. CDR3 DNA sequence: TGTGCCAGCAGCTTAAATGGAGGATGGGGAGATACGCAGTATTTT. Looking up the rest from reference TRBV7-3 and TRBJ2-3 gives the full variable domain: GAGVSQTPSNKVTEKGKYVELRCDPISGHTALYWYRQSLGQGPEFLIYFQGTGAADDSGLPNDRFFAVRPEGSVSTLKIQRTERGDSAVYLCASSLNGGWGDTQYFGPGTRLTVL.

This clonotype was counted between two and nine times. The V gene is TRBV7-2, the J gene TRBJ1-2, with TRBD1 matching 11 bases. CDR1 is SGHTA, CDR2 FQGNSA, per germline. The CDR3 totals 15 residues. Unmatched junction bases numbered 6, after V lost 5 bases and J lost 4 bases. The CDR3 reads CASSSPGTGGYGYTF. The CDR3 region has the DNA TGTGCCAGCAGCAGTCCCGGGACAGGGGGCTATGGCTACACCTTC.

The chain is built from TRBV6-2 or TRBV6-3 and TRBJ2-1, with 8 bases lining up with TRBD2. Germline values: CDR1 MNHEY, CDR2 SVGEGT. CDR3 length: 14 residues. The J segment lost 3 bases and the V segment lost 7 bases, leaving 5 bases of the junction unmatched. DNA of the CDR3: TGTGCCAGCAAACTAGCGGAGGTCTACAATGAGCAGTTCTTC. Translated, it gives CASKLAEVYNEQFF.

This clonotype was counted ten times or more. V gene TRBV6-2 or TRBV6-3 combines with J gene TRBJ2-6; no reliable D call. Germline values: CDR1 MNHEY, CDR2 SVGEGT. Between the trimmed V and J ends, which lost 2 bases and 4 bases, there was a span of 9 bases. The CDR3 consists of 15 residues. CDR3 amino acids: CASSYSSEGANVLTF. CDR3 in DNA: TGTGCCAGCAGTTACAGCAGCGAGGGGGCCAACGTCCTGACTTTC.

The J gene is TRBJ2-7, the V gene TRBV20-1; weak D call: TRBD1 (5 bases). Per the germline V gene, CDR1 is DFQATT and CDR2 is SNEGSKA (reference sequence). The V end was cut by 6 bases, the J end by 0 bases, with 9 bases between. There are 12 residues in the CDR3. Here the CDR3 DNA reads TGCAGTGCCGAAGGGGCCTCCTACGAGCAGTACTTC. Protein: CSAEGASYEQYF.

This clonotype was observed a few times. The genes are TRBV5-1 and TRBJ2-1; D is uncertain. CDR1 and CDR2 (germline): SGHRS, YFSETQ. The CDR3 spans 16 residues. Trimming removed 0 bases from V and 0 bases from J, with 10 bases in between. Here the CDR3 reads CASSLVTESSYNEQFF. The CDR3 DNA reads TGCGCCAGCAGCTTGGTAACAGAATCCTCCTACAATGAGCAGTTCTTC.

The chain has TRBV12-3 or TRBV12-4 and TRBJ1-2, with a tentative D call TRBD1 (6 bases). The CDR3 length is 14 residues. V lost 5 bases and J 4 bases, leaving 14 bases between the germline ends. CDR3 residues: CASSPQDRSYGYTF. For the CDR3, the DNA is TGTGCCAGCAGTCCACAAGACAGGTCCTATGGCTACACCTTC.

The chain carries TRBV5-6 and TRBJ1-2, with 8 nucleotides matching TRBD1. The junction had 6 bases not matched to a gene; V was cut back by 2 bases and J by 6 bases. The V gene's germline CDR1 is SGHDT and CDR2 YYEEEE. This CDR3 spans 14 amino acids. CDR3 sequence: CASSFLDRDDGYTF. CDR3 DNA: TGTGCCAGCAGCTTTTTGGACAGGGACGATGGCTACACCTTC.

The chain combines TRBV15 with TRBJ2-5; the D call may be TRBD1 or TRBD2 (5 bases each). This CDR3 has 15 residues. The V gene's germline CDR1 is LNHNV and CDR2 YYDKDF (reference sequence). Trimming cost V 1 base and J 5 bases, with 14 bases left between them. CDR3 sequence: CATSRVRGAWETQYF. CDR3 bases: TGTGCCACCAGCAGAGTACGAGGGGCATGGGAGACCCAGTACTTC.

The CDR3 coding sequence is TGTGCCAGCGACAGACTAGCGGCCACGTCTGTGGAGACCCAGTACTTC. Translating gives CASDRLAATSVETQYF. The chain has TRBV2 and TRBJ2-5; TRBD2 matches at 9 bases. The germline V gene has CDR1 SNHLY and CDR2 FYNNEI. V lost 8 bases, J lost 5 bases, and 15 bases stayed unmatched. The CDR3 runs to 16 residues.

This clonotype came up a few times. At one end, the junction sequence differs from germline, possibly due to a read error. V gene TRBV11-2 combines with J gene TRBJ2-1, with 9 bases matching TRBD2. Germline V gene lookup returns CDR1 SGHAT and CDR2 FQNNGV. The CDR3 has 18 residues. The CDR3 coding sequence is TGTCCCAGCAGCTTAGATAGAGGACTAGCGAGCTCCTACAATGAGCAGTTCTTC. This codes for CPSSLDRGLASSYNEQFF.

V gene TRBV2 combines with J gene TRBJ2-5; D unresolved. V dropped 7 bases and J dropped 0 bases, with 12 bases sitting between them. Germline V CDR1 and CDR2: SNHLY, FYNNEI. The CDR3 is made up of 14 amino acids. In DNA form, the CDR3 reads TGTGCCAGCAAAGGGTCGGGTTACCAAGAGACCCAGTACTTC. This sequence encodes CASKGSGYQETQYF.

The CDR3 spells CASSQAHILWREPPTGNEQFF. CDR3 coding DNA: TGCGCCAGCAGCCAAGCCCATATCCTTTGGCGGGAGCCCCCTACAGGCAATGAGCAGTTCTTC. V gene TRBV4-3 combines with J gene TRBJ2-1; 7 bases are a match to TRBD2. Germline CDR1 and CDR2: LGHNA and YSLEER. V shed 1 base and J 6 bases; nucleotides not matched to a gene: 24. The CDR3 contains 21 residues.

This clonotype was detected a few times. The chain has TRBV4-3 and TRBJ2-1; the match to TRBD2 covers 8 bases. Germline CDR1 LGHNA, CDR2 YSLEER. The CDR3 has 17 amino acids. V dropped 0 bases and J dropped 2; count of bases not matched to a gene: 6. CDR3 region: CASSQDLLAGTYNEQFF. The CDR3 coding sequence is TGCGCCAGCAGCCAAGATCTCCTAGCGGGCACCTACAATGAGCAGTTCTTC.